The subject of this entry is one T cell receptor (beta chain). The CDR3 is 15 residues long. The germline V gene has CDR1 SNHLY and CDR2 FYNNEI. With V trimmed by 6 bases and J by 6 bases, 7 bases remained unmatched. Time point indicated: cycle 4 day 1 (C4D1), after 6 weeks of nivolumab. The patients all showed relapse after autologous stem cell transplantation, while their brentuximab vedotin exposure varied. Best outcomes ranged across complete response, partial response and progressive disease. This sample stems from a study of PD-1 blockade in classical Hodgkin lymphoma. Data came from immunoSEQ multiplex PCR; TCRdb stores just in-frame clones and leaves some out. Of 31,000 or so clones in the sample, under 75% are singletons; the top ten hold around 3.7%.

The receptor was derived from a human donor with classical Hodgkin lymphoma. The source was peripheral blood mononuclear cells (PBMCs), collected before the fourth cycle of nivolumab. The gene calls are TRBV2 and TRBJ1-5; TRBD1 matches 11 bases. CDR3 bases: TGTGCCAGCAGAGTCGGACAGGGGGCGGGTCAGCCCCAGCATTTT. Protein: CASRVGQGAGQPQHF.